This T cell receptor beta chain was found in a study of blood T cell repertoires in COVID-19. Whole-study context: The United States, Italy and Spain supplied acute and convalescent COVID-19 samples.

This clone came up once. The table came from immunoSEQ multiplex PCR; TCRdb's copy has only in-frame clones and leaves some out. The sample holds under 200,000 clones, 65% to 90% seen once. This CDR3 region has 13 residues. Trimming took 7 bases from V and 7 from J, leaving 13 bases between them. The V gene is TRBV6-7, the J gene TRBJ2-2; D gene unclear. TRBV6-7 is marked as an open reading frame, function uncertain. Sample: peripheral blood. The clonotype comes from a human donor in a cohort sampled during active COVID-19. The CDR3 DNA sequence: TGTGCCAGCACTAGGCTTGTGGGCGGGGAGCTGTTTTTT. The encoded protein is CASTRLVGGELFF.